The TCR beta chain described here comes from a study of shared clonotypes between healthy human individuals. Study-wide background: Each donor's CD4 naive and CD4 memory cells filled three plates apiece, CD8 naive two, and CD8 memory one.

Study observations and caveats: Around 5.3% of naive CD4 clonotypes were shared across a handful of donors.

Study donors comprised healthy, HIV-negative adults devoid of recent acute infection or vaccination. V gave up 6 bases and J gave up 3 bases, with 8 bases separating them. The CDR3 extends over 13 amino acids. Germline V gives CDR1 MNHEY, CDR2 SVGAGI. About this clone: The antigen remains undetermined.

This table comes from immunoSEQ multiplex PCR, and its TCRdb copy is limited to in-frame clones, with some not included. Counted here are 2 million to 2.5 million clones, 90% to 95% occurring once; the ten biggest clones make up 0.13%. Sample: naive CD4+ T cells sorted from blood. Indicated subset: CD45RA+ positively selected. The receptor's source is a man younger than 35 in good health. The chain has TRBV6-5 and TRBJ2-2; no definite D call. The CDR3 region is CASSLMDTGELFF. The CDR3 region has the DNA TGTGCCAGCAGCTTGATGGACACCGGGGAGCTGTTTTTT.